This section outlines one T cell receptor beta chain sequence together with its context. The antigen remains undetermined. This sample was included in a study of shared clonotypes between healthy human individuals. As for the study in general: Serving as donors were two women and three men, whose ages spanned 18 to 49. The study, taken as a whole, reports: The study sampled only blood, and tissue repertoires likely differ.

Measured with immunoSEQ multiplex PCR; TCRdb has only the in-frame clones, and not every one. The data show 2,500,000 or so clones, roughly 92% seen once. CDR3 length: 14 amino acids. From germline, CDR1 is MDHEN and CDR2 SYDVKM. V lost 6 bases and J 1 base, leaving 12 bases between the germline ends. Division of CD4+ cells produced a CD45RA+ naive subset and a CD45RA-negative memory subset. The chain recombines TRBV28 with TRBJ1-2; D may be TRBD1 (5 bases). What was sequenced was naive CD4+ T cells from PBMCs. Subset: CD45RA+ positively selected. The TCR comes from a man younger than 35 in good health. Some clones in this sample may be carry-over from other donors' samples. CDR3 sequence reads: CASSLLQVNYGYTF. The CDR3 nucleotides read TGTGCCAGCAGCCTTCTACAGGTTAACTATGGCTACACCTTC.